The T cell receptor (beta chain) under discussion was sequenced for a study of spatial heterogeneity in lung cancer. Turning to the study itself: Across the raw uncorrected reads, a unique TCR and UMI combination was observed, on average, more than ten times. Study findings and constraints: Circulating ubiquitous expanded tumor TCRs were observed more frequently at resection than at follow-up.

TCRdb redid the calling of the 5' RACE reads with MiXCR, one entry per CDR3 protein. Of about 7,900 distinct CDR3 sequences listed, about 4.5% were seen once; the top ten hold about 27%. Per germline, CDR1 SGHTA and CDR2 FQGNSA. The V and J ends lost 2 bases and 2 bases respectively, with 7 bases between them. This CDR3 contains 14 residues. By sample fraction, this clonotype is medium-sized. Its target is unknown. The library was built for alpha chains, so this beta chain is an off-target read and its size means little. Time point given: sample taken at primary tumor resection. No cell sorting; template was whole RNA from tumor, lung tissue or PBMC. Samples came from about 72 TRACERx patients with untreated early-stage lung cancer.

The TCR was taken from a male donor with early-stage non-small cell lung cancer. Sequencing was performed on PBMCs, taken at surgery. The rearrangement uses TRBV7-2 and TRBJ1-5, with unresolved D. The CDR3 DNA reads TGTGCCAGCAGCTTATGGGTGGGCAATCAGCCCCAGCATTTT. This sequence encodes CASSLWVGNQPQHF.